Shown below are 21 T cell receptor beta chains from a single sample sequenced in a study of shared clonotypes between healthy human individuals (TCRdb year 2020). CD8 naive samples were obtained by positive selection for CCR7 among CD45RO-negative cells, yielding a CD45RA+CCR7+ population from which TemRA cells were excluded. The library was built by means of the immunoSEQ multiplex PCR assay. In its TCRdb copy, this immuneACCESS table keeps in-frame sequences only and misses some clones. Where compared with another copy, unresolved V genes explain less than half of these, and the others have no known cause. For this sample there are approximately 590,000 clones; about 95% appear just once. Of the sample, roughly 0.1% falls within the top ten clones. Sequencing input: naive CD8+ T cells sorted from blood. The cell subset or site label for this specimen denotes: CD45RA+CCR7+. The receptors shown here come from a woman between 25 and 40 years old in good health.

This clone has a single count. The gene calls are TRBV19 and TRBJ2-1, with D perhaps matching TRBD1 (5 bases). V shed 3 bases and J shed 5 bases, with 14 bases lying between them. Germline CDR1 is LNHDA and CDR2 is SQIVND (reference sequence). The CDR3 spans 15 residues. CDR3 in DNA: TGTGCCAGTAGTATTTGGTTGACAGCTGACAATGAGCAGTTCTTC. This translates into CASSIWLTADNEQFF.

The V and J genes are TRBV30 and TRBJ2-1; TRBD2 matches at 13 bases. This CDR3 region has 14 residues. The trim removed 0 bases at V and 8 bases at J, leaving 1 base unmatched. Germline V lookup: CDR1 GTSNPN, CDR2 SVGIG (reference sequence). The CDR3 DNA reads TGTGCCTGGAGTGTACTAGCGGGAGGGTATGAGCAGTTCTTC. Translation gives CAWSVLAGGYEQFF. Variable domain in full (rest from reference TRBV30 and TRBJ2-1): SQTIHQWPATLVQPVGSPLSLECTVEGTSNPNLYWYRQAAGRGLQLLFYSVGIGQISSEVPQNLSASRPQDRQFILSSKKLLLSDSGFYLCAWSVLAGGYEQFFGPGTRLTVL.

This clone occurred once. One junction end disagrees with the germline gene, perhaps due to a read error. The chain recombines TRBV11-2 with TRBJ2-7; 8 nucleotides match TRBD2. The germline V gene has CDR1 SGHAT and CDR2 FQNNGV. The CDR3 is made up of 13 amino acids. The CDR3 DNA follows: TGCGCCAGCAGCCCCCCTAGCGGGTCCGAGCAGTACTTC. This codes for CASSPPSGSEQYF.

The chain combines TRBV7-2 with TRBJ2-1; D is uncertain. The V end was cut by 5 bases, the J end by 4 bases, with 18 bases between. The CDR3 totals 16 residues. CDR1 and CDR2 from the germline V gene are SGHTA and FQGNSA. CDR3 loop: CASSPIYRRVYNEQFF. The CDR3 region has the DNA TGTGCCAGCAGCCCGATATACCGAAGGGTTTACAATGAGCAGTTCTTC.

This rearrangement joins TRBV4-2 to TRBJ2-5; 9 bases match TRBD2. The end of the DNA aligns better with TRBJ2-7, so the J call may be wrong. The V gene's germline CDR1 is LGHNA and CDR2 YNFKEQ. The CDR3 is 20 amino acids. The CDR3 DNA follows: TGTGCCAGCAGCCGAGAGGCCGGGACTAGCTCCTCTGTGAGCTCCTACGAGCAGTACTTC. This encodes CASSREAGTSSSVSSYEQYF.

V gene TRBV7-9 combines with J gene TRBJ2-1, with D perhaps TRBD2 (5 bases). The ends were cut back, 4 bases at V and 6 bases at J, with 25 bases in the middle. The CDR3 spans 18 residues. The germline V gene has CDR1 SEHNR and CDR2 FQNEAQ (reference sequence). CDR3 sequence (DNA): TGTGCCAGCAGCTCTTTAAAAGACGGGGTATTTACCAGCAATGAGCAGTTCTTC. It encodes CASSSLKDGVFTSNEQFF.

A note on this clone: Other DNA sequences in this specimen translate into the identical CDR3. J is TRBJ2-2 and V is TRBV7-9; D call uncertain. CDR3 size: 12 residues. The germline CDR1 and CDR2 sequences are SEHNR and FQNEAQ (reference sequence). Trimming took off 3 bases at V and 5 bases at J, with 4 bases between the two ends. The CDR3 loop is CASSLGTGELFF. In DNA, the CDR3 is TGTGCCAGCAGCTTGGGTACCGGGGAGCTGTTTTTT.

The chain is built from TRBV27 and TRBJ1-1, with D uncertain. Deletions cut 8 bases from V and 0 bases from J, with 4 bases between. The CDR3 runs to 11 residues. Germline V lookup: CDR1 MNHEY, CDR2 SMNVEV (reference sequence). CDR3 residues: CASGMNTEAFF. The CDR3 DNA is TGTGCCAGCGGCATGAACACTGAAGCTTTCTTT.

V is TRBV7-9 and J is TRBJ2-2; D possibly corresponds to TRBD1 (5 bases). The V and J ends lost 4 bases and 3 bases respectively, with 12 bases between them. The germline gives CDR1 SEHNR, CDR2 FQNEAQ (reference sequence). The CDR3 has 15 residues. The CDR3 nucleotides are TGTGCCAGCAGCTCCGGCAGGGTGCACACCGGGGAGCTGTTTTTT. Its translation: CASSSGRVHTGELFF. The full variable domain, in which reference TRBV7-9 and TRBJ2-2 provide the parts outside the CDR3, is DTGVSQNPRHKITKRGQNVTFRCDPISEHNRLYWYRQTLGQGPEFLTYFQNEAQLEKSRLLSDRFSAERPKGSFSTLEIQRTEQGDSAMYLCASSSGRVHTGELFFGEGSRLTVL.

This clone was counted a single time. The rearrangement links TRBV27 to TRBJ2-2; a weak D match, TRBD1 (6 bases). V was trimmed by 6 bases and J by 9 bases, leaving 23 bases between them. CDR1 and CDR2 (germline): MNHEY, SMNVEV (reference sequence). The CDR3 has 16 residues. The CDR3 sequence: CASSPWSREGERELFF. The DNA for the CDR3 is TGTGCCAGCAGCCCTTGGAGTCGAGAGGGGGAAAGGGAGCTGTTTTTT.

This CDR3 is CASSLVGAGEETQYF. The CDR3 region has the DNA TGTGCCAGCAGCCTCGTCGGTGCAGGGGAAGAGACCCAGTACTTC. The chain has TRBV6-5 and TRBJ2-5, with D perhaps TRBD1 (6 bases). Germline lookup yields CDR1 MNHEY and CDR2 SVGAGI. The CDR3 extends over 15 amino acids. Trimming shortened V by 6 bases and J by 3 bases, and 17 bases separated the two germline ends.

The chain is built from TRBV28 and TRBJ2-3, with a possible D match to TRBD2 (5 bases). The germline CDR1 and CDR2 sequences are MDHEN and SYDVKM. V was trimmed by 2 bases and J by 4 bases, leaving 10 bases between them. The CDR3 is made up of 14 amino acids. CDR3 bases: TGTGCCAGCAGTTTAGAGGGTCGCGCAGATACGCAGTATTTT. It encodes CASSLEGRADTQYF.

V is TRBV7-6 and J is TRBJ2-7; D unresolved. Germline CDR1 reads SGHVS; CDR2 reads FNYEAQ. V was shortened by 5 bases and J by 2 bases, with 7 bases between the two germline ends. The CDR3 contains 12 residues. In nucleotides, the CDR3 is TGTGCCAGCAGCCCTTCTACCTACGAGCAGTACTTC. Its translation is CASSPSTYEQYF.

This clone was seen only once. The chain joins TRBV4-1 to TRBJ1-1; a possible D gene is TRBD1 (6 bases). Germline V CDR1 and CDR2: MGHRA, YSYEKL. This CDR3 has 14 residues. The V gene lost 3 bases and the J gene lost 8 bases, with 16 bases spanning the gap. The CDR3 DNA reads TGCGCCAGCAGCCACCATTTCCAGGGGCAAGAAGCTTTCTTT. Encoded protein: CASSHHFQGQEAFF.

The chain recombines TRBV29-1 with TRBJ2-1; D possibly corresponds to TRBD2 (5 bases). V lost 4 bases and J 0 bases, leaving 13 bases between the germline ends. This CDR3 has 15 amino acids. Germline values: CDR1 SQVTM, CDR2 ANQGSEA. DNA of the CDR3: TGCAGCGTTGTTGTAGCGCTTAGCTCCTACAATGAGCAGTTCTTC. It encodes CSVVVALSSYNEQFF.

In nucleotides, the CDR3 is TGTGCCAGCAGCTTAGCGTCAGGGTCAGGAGAGACCCAGTACTTC. This codes for CASSLASGSGETQYF. The chain carries TRBV7-6 and TRBJ2-5; a possible D gene is TRBD1 (5 bases). V was trimmed by 0 bases and J by 4 bases, leaving 12 bases between them. The germline CDR1 and CDR2 sequences are SGHVS and FNYEAQ. The CDR3 sequence is 15 residues long.

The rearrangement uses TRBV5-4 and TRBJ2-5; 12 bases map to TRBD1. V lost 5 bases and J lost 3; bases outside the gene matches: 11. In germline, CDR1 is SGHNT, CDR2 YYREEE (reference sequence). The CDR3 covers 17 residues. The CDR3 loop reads CASRLGVGQGAEETQYF. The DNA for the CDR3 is TGTGCCAGCAGGCTAGGGGTGGGACAGGGGGCGGAAGAGACCCAGTACTTC. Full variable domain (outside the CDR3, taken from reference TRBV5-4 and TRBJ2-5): ETGVTQSPTHLIKTRGQQVTLRCSSQSGHNTVSWYQQALGQGPQFIFQYYREEENGRGNFPPRFSGLQFPNYSSELNVNALELDDSALYLCASRLGVGQGAEETQYFGPGTRLLVL.

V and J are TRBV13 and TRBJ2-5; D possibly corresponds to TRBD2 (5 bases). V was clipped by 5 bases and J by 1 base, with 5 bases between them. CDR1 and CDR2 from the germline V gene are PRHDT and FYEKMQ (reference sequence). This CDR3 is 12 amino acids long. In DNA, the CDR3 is TGTGCCAGCAGCGCGGGCCAAGAGACCCAGTACTTC. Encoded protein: CASSAGQETQYF.

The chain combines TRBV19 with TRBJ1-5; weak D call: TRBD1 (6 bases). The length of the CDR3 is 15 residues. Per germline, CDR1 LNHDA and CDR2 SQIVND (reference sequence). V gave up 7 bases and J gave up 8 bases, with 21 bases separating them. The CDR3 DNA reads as TGTGCCAGTACTTCTACTACAAGGGGGATCGAGCCCCAGCATTTT. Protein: CASTSTTRGIEPQHF.

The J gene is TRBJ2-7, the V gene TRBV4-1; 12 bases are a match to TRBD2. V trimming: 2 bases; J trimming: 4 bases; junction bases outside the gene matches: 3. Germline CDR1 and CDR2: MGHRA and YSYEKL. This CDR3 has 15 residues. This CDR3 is CASSQRTSGIYEQYF. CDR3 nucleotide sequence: TGCGCCAGCAGCCAACGGACTAGCGGGATATACGAGCAGTACTTC.

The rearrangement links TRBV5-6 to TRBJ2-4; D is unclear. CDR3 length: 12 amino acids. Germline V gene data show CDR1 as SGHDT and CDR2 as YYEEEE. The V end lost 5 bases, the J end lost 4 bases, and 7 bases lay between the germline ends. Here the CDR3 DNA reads TGTGCCAGCAGGGACGGGAAAAACATTCAGTACTTC. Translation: CASRDGKNIQYF.